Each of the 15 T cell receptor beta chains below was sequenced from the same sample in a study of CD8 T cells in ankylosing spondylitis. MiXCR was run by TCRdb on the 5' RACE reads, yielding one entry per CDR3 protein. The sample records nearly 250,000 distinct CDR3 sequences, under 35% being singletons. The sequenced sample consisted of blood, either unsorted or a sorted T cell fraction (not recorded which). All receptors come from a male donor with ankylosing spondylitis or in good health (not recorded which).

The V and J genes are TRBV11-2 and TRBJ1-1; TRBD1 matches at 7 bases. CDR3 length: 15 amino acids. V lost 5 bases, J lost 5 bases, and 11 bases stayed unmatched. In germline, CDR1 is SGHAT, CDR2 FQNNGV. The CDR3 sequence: CASSVSTGLMTEAFF. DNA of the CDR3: TGTGCCAGCAGCGTCTCGACAGGGTTAATGACTGAAGCTTTCTTT.

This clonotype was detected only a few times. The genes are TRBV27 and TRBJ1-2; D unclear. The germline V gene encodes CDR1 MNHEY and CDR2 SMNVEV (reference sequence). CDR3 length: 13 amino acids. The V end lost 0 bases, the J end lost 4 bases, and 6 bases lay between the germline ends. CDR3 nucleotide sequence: TGTGCCAGCAGTTTATCAGGGTTCTATGGCTACACCTTC. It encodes CASSLSGFYGYTF.

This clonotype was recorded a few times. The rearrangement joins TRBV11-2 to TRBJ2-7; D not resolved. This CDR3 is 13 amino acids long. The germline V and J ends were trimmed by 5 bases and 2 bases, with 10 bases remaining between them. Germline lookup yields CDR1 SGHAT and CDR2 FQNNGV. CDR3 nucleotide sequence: TGTGCCAGCAGCCACACCCTAACCTACGAGCAGTACTTC. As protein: CASSHTLTYEQYF.

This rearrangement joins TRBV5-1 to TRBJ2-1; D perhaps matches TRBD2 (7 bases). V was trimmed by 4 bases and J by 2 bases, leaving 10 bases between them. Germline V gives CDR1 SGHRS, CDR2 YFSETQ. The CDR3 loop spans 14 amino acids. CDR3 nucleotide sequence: TGCGCCAGCAGCGGGGGGGACACCTACAATGAGCAGTTCTTC. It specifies CASSGGDTYNEQFF.

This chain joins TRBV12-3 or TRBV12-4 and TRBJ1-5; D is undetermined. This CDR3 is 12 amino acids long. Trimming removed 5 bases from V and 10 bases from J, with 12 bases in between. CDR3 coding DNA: TGTGCCAGCAGTCCGGACTTTCAACCCCAGCATTTT. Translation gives CASSPDFQPQHF.

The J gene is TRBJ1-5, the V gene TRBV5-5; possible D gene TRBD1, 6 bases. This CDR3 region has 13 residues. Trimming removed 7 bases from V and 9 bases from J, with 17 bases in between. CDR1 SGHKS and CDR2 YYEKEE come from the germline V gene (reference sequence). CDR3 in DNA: TGTGCCAGCGGAGACAGGCCAAAAGGGCCCCAGCATTTT. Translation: CASGDRPKGPQHF.

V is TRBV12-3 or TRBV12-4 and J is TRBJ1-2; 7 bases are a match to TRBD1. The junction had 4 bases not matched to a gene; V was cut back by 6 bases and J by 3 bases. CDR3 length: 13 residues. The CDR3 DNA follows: TGTGCCAGCAGACCTACAGGGGACTATGGCTACACCTTC. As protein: CASRPTGDYGYTF.

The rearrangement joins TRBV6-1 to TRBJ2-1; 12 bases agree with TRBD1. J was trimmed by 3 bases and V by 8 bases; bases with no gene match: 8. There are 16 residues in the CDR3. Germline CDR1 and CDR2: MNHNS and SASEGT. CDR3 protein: CASSPGTGGLYNEQFF. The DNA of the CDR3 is TGTGCCAGCTCCCCTGGGACAGGGGGCCTCTACAATGAGCAGTTCTTC.

CDR3 DNA: TGTGCCAGCAGTTTGCCGGGGGCGCTTGATACAGATACGCAGTATTTT. As protein: CASSLPGALDTDTQYF. The chain employs TRBV28 and TRBJ2-3, with D perhaps TRBD1 or TRBD2 (6 bases each). Trimming left V 3 bases short and J 3 bases short, with 16 bases between. Germline V gene sequence: CDR1 MDHEN, CDR2 SYDVKM. The CDR3 consists of 16 residues.

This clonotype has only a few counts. CDR3 bases: TGCGCCAGCAGCTTGGTTTCCGGGACTAGGATCTCCCCAGAGACCCAGTACTTC. Residues: CASSLVSGTRISPETQYF. The rearrangement uses TRBV5-1 and TRBJ2-5; 8 positions match TRBD2. Trimming at V came to 0 bases and at J to 4 bases, leaving 14 bases not matched to a gene. This CDR3 comprises 18 residues. Germline loops: CDR1 SGHRS, CDR2 YFSETQ.

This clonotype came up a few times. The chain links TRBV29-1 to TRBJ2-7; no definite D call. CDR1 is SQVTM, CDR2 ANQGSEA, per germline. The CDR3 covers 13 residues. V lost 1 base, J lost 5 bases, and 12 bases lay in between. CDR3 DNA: TGCAGCGTTGAAGTATCGCCAGTTGACGAGCAGTACTTC. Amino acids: CSVEVSPVDEQYF.

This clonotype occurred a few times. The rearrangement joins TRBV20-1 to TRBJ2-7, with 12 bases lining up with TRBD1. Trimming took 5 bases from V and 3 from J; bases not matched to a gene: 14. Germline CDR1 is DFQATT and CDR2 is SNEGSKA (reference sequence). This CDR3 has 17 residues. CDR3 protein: CSALDRDRGPRNYEQYF. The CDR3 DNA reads TGCAGTGCTTTGGACCGGGACAGGGGGCCACGGAACTACGAGCAGTACTTC.

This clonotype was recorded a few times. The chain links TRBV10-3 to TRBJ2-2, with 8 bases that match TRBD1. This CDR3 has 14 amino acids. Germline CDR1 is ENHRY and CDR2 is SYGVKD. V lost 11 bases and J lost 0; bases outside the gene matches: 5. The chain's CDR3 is CASQGAANTGELFF. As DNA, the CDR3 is TGTGCCTCCCAGGGGGCAGCGAACACCGGGGAGCTGTTTTTT.

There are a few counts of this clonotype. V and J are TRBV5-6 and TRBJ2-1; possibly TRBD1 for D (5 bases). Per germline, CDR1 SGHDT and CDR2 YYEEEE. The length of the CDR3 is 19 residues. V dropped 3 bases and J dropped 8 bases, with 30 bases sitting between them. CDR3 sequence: CASSSTFMILDSLLDEQFF. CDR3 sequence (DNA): TGTGCCAGCAGCTCCACGTTCATGATTCTTGACAGTCTCCTAGATGAGCAGTTCTTC.

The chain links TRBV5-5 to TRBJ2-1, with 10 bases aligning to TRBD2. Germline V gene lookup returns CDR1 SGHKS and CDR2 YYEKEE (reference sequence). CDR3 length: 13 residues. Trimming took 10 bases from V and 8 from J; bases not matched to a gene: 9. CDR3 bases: TGTGCCTCACAGCGGGGGGGTACAGATGAGCAGTTCTTC. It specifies CASQRGGTDEQFF. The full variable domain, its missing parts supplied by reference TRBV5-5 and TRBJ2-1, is DAGVTQSPTHLIKTRGQQVTLRCSPISGHKSVSWYQQVLGQGPQFIFQYYEKEERGRGNFPDRFSARQFPNYSSELNVNALLLGDSALYLCASQRGGTDEQFFGPGTRLTVL.